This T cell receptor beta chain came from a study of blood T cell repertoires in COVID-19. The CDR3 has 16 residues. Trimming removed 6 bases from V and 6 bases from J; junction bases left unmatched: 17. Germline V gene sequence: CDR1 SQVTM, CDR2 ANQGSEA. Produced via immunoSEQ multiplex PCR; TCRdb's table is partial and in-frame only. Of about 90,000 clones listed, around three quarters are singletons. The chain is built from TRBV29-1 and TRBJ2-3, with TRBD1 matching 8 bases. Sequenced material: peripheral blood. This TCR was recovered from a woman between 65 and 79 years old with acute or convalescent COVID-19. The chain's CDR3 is CSVANTRTGWADTQYF. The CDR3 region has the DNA TGCAGCGTAGCCAACACTCGGACAGGGTGGGCGGATACGCAGTATTTT.